The next 28 T cell receptor beta chains were all read from a single sample in a study of cytomegalovirus exposure and HLA in healthy donors. Researchers ran the PCR with 60 Vbeta and 13 Jbeta primers. TCRdb keeps only in-frame clones here, not all; method: immunoSEQ multiplex PCR. The sample has 150,000 to 200,000 clones; around four fifths are singletons. Source material: PBMCs. The receptors were gathered from a female donor in good health and CMV-seronegative.

In regard to this clone: One end of the junction varies from germline; a read error may be responsible. This sequence joins TRBV7-9 and TRBJ2-1, with 7 bases matching TRBD2. The germline V gene encodes CDR1 SEHNR and CDR2 FQNEAQ (reference sequence). This CDR3 comprises 16 residues. CDR3 in amino acids: CSSSLAAGALYNEQFF. The CDR3, as DNA: TGTTCCAGCAGCTTAGCTGCGGGAGCGCTATACAATGAGCAGTTCTTC.

The chain couples TRBV28 to TRBJ2-7; D is possibly TRBD1 (6 bases). CDR3 length: 19 amino acids. V lost 2 bases, J lost 4 bases, and 27 bases lay in between. Germline V gives CDR1 MDHEN, CDR2 SYDVKM. The DNA for the CDR3 is TGTGCCAGCAGTTTAAGGTCCACAGGGAACCATGTTTCCCTATACGAGCAGTACTTC. It specifies CASSLRSTGNHVSLYEQYF.

The V and J genes are TRBV19 and TRBJ2-1, with a possible D match to TRBD2 (6 bases). Germline CDR1 is LNHDA and CDR2 is SQIVND (reference sequence). The CDR3 is made up of 15 amino acids. The ends were cut back, 9 bases at V and 4 bases at J, with 19 bases in the middle. The CDR3 spells CASKAGNGIYNEQFF. CDR3 nucleotides: TGTGCCAGCAAGGCGGGGAATGGGATATACAATGAGCAGTTCTTC. Together with reference TRBV19 and TRBJ2-1, the CDR3 gives the full variable domain: DGGITQSPKYLFRKEGQNVTLSCEQNLNHDAMYWYRQDPGQGLRLIYYSQIVNDFQKGDIAEGYSVSREKKESFPLTVTSAQKNPTAFYLCASKAGNGIYNEQFFGPGTRLTVL.

The chain employs TRBV7-3 and TRBJ2-1; 10 bases are shared with TRBD1. V dropped 0 bases and J dropped 5; count of bases not matched to a gene: 1. The germline gives CDR1 SGHTA, CDR2 FQGTGA. The CDR3 is made up of 15 amino acids. The DNA for the CDR3 is TGTGCCAGCAGCTTAACCGGACAGGGGGACAATGAGCAGTTCTTC. Translated: CASSLTGQGDNEQFF.

This clone was detected only a few times. Distinct nucleotide sequences in the sample also encode this CDR3. The chain employs TRBV7-3 and TRBJ2-7, with 8 nucleotides matching TRBD2. Germline trimming cut 5 bases from V and 3 bases from J; bases unmatched to any gene: 3. The germline gives CDR1 SGHTA, CDR2 FQGTGA. CDR3 length equals 13 residues. The CDR3, as DNA: TGTGCCAGCAGCCGTGGGACTAGCTACGAGCAGTACTTC. As protein: CASSRGTSYEQYF. The entire variable domain, with the rest obtained from reference TRBV7-3 and TRBJ2-7, is as follows: GAGVSQTPSNKVTEKGKYVELRCDPISGHTALYWYRQSLGQGPEFLIYFQGTGAADDSGLPNDRFFAVRPEGSVSTLKIQRTERGDSAVYLCASSRGTSYEQYFGPGTRLTVT.

For the CDR3, the DNA is TGCAGCGCCCAAATTGACAGGGGGTCCTATGGCTACACCTTC. Amino acids: CSAQIDRGSYGYTF. The chain joins TRBV29-1 to TRBJ1-2; TRBD1 agrees at 9 bases. Germline V gives CDR1 SQVTM, CDR2 ANQGSEA. V lost 7 bases, J lost 4 bases, and 10 bases stayed unmatched. This CDR3 contains 14 residues.

The chain is built from TRBV5-5 and TRBJ1-5, with 7 bases aligning to TRBD1. V was clipped by 4 bases and J by 4 bases; unmatched bases: 8. The CDR3 loop spans 15 amino acids. Germline V gives CDR1 SGHKS, CDR2 YYEKEE (reference sequence). As DNA, the CDR3 is TGTGCCAGCAGCCAAACCGGGACAGTGAATCAGCCCCAGCATTTT. This sequence encodes CASSQTGTVNQPQHF.

V gene TRBV28 combines with J gene TRBJ2-3; 8 bases align to TRBD2. Losses at the gene ends were 3 bases for V and 0 bases for J; bases not matched to a gene: 17. This CDR3 comprises 20 residues. Germline V gene sequence: CDR1 MDHEN, CDR2 SYDVKM. The CDR3 coding sequence is TGTGCCAGCAGTTTCGACGGGAGCGCGGGGGGCTACCCTAGCACAGATACGCAGTATTTT. Its translation is CASSFDGSAGGYPSTDTQYF.

CDR3 nucleotide sequence: TGTGCCTCCTCCGGACTAGGAGCCTACGAGCAGTACTTC. Its protein is CASSGLGAYEQYF. This sequence joins TRBV30 and TRBJ2-7; 7 bases are a match to TRBD2. V shed 7 bases and J 2 bases; nucleotides not matched to a gene: 8. Germline CDR1 is GTSNPN and CDR2 is SVGIG (reference sequence). The CDR3 covers 13 residues.

This chain links TRBV27 with TRBJ1-6, with TRBD1 identical over 9 bases. Per germline, CDR1 MNHEY and CDR2 SMNVEV (reference sequence). The ends lost 3 bases at V and 7 bases at J; junction bases unmatched: 7. The CDR3 runs to 16 residues. This chain's CDR3 is CASSFRLTGGNSPLHF. CDR3 sequence (DNA): TGTGCCAGCAGTTTCCGACTGACAGGGGGAAATTCACCCCTCCACTTT.

J is TRBJ1-1 and V is TRBV4-3; D is unresolved. Germline V lookup: CDR1 LGHNA, CDR2 YSLEER. Trimming left V 0 bases short and J 2 bases short, with 7 bases between. The CDR3 has 14 amino acids. The CDR3 is CASSQDTFNTEAFF. The CDR3 DNA sequence: TGCGCCAGCAGCCAAGACACATTTAACACTGAAGCTTTCTTT.

This chain joins TRBV10-3 and TRBJ2-5; a weak D match, TRBD1 (5 bases). The last part of the DNA fits TRBJ2-7 better; the J call may be wrong. The CDR3 covers 15 residues. Germline CDR1 and CDR2: ENHRY and SYGVKD. The CDR3 is CATATELDTYYEQYF. CDR3 coding DNA: TGTGCCACCGCCACCGAGCTGGACACCTACTACGAGCAGTACTTC.

The J gene is TRBJ1-1, the V gene TRBV11-1; 9 nucleotides match TRBD1. In germline, CDR1 is SGHAT, CDR2 FQDESV (reference sequence). The CDR3 consists of 16 residues. The trim removed 1 base at V and 10 bases at J, leaving 13 bases unmatched. The CDR3 sequence: CASSLGDGTGSVGAFF. The DNA for the CDR3 is TGTGCCAGCAGCTTAGGGGATGGGACAGGGAGCGTCGGAGCTTTCTTT.

The rearrangement uses TRBV4-3 and TRBJ2-7; TRBD2 matches 10 bases. CDR1 LGHNA and CDR2 YSLEER come from the germline V gene. V dropped 1 base and J dropped 4; count of bases not matched to a gene: 7. The CDR3 spans 16 residues. The CDR3 reads CASSQGITSGVYEQYF. As DNA, the CDR3 is TGCGCCAGCAGCCAAGGCATCACTAGCGGGGTGTACGAGCAGTACTTC.

The chain couples TRBV7-2 to TRBJ2-4; the match to TRBD2 covers 12 bases. Germline CDR1 and CDR2: SGHTA and FQGNSA. There are 18 residues in the CDR3. J lost 3 bases, V lost 1 base, and 7 bases had no gene match. This CDR3 is CASSLGLAGVWGKNIQYF. For the CDR3, the DNA is TGTGCCAGCAGCTTAGGACTAGCGGGGGTTTGGGGCAAAAACATTCAGTACTTC.

This sequence joins TRBV29-1 and TRBJ2-3; a weak D match, TRBD2 (7 bases). CDR3 length: 15 residues. V lost 4 bases to trimming and J lost 5 bases, with 19 bases between them. Germline V gene lookup returns CDR1 SQVTM and CDR2 ANQGSEA. The chain's CDR3 is CSVGPLTRGGDTQYF. Written as DNA, the CDR3 is TGCAGCGTTGGACCCCTGACGAGGGGGGGAGATACGCAGTATTTT.

In its sample, this clone was seen a few times. The chain uses TRBV28 and TRBJ1-4, with TRBD1 identical over 10 bases. Germline V CDR1 and CDR2: MDHEN, SYDVKM. The CDR3 covers 15 residues. J lost 7 bases, V lost 6 bases, and 8 bases had no gene match. CDR3 protein: CASRGDRGRFEKLFF. The CDR3 DNA reads TGTGCCAGCAGAGGCGACAGGGGGCGCTTTGAAAAACTGTTTTTT. Together with reference TRBV28 and TRBJ1-4, the CDR3 gives the full variable domain: DVKVTQSSRYLVKRTGEKVFLECVQDMDHENMFWYRQDPGLGLRLIYFSYDVKMKEKGDIPEGYSVSREKKERFSLILESASTNQTSMYLCASRGDRGRFEKLFFGSGTQLSVL.

The V and J genes are TRBV9 and TRBJ1-5; D uncertain. This CDR3 contains 14 residues. Germline CDR1 reads SGDLS; CDR2 reads YYNGEE. V dropped 4 bases and J dropped 6 bases, with 14 bases sitting between them. CDR3 in amino acids: CASSSRGESQPQHF. CDR3 nucleotide sequence: TGTGCCAGCAGCTCCCGGGGAGAGAGTCAGCCCCAGCATTTT.

This sequence joins TRBV9 and TRBJ2-7; TRBD2 is a possible D gene (6 bases). The CDR3 spans 15 residues. V was cut by 0 bases and J by 1 base, with 11 bases left in between. Per germline, CDR1 SGDLS and CDR2 YYNGEE. The CDR3 bases are TGTGCCAGCAGCGTAGAGGCTAGCGCGTCCTACGAGCAGTACTTC. The encoded protein is CASSVEASASYEQYF.

The CDR3 region has the DNA TGTGCAGCAGGGGGCGCCCCCTGTCTTATTTGGGTTAACATTCAGTACTTC. It codes for CAAGGAPCLIWVNIQYF. The chain is built from TRBV19 and TRBJ2-4; TRBD1 matches at 8 bases. The CDR3 length is 17 residues. Germline V gene sequence: CDR1 LNHDA, CDR2 SQIVND (reference sequence).

The V and J genes are TRBV5-1 and TRBJ2-2; 8 nucleotides agree with TRBD2. Trimming cost V 3 bases and J 4 bases; bases outside gene matches: 11. The germline CDR1 and CDR2 sequences are SGHRS and YFSETQ. The CDR3 length is 17 residues. The CDR3 region has the DNA TGCGCCAGCAGCTCTTTCAGGAGCGGGAGTGGCACCGGGGAGCTGTTTTTT. It specifies CASSSFRSGSGTGELFF.

V usage is TRBV5-1 and J usage is TRBJ1-3, with a possible D match to TRBD1 (6 bases). The V end lost 4 bases, the J end lost 4 bases, and 12 bases lay between the germline ends. Looked up from germline, CDR1 is SGHRS and CDR2 is YFSETQ. There are 14 residues in the CDR3. DNA for the CDR3: TGCGCCAGCAGCATGGGGACATCCGGAAACACCATATATTTT. As protein: CASSMGTSGNTIYF. Variable domain in full (rest from reference TRBV5-1 and TRBJ1-3): KAGVTQTPRYLIKTRGQQVTLSCSPISGHRSVSWYQQTPGQGLQFLFEYFSETQRNKGNFPGRFSGRQFSNSRSEMNVSTLELGDSALYLCASSMGTSGNTIYFGEGSWLTVV.

Comment on this clone: Its ends do not fully match the called genes, so a read error is possible. This chain uses TRBV5-6 with TRBJ2-5, with a tentative D call TRBD1 (5 bases). Germline V lookup: CDR1 SGHDT, CDR2 YYEEEE. There are 13 residues in the CDR3. CDR3 loop: CASSYRYQETQHF. In nucleotides, the CDR3 is TGTGCCAGCAGCTACAGGTACCAAGAGACCCAGCACTTC.

The chain employs TRBV5-1 and TRBJ2-2, with TRBD2 matching over 11 bases. CDR3 length equals 16 residues. Unmatched junction bases numbered 11, after V lost 5 bases and J lost 8 bases. Germline V CDR1 and CDR2: SGHRS, YFSETQ. CDR3 DNA sequence: TGCGCCAGCAGTCAAAGACTAGCGGGGTCCCCGGGGGAGCTGTTTTTT. It translates to CASSQRLAGSPGELFF.

The chain has TRBV4-1 and TRBJ1-2; D call uncertain. CDR1 and CDR2 (germline): MGHRA, YSYEKL. V lost 0 bases to trimming and J lost 6 bases, with 14 bases between them. The CDR3 runs to 15 residues. CDR3 sequence: CASSQDWQDYNGYTF. CDR3 bases: TGCGCCAGCAGCCAAGATTGGCAGGATTATAATGGCTACACCTTC.

The chain joins TRBV29-1 to TRBJ2-7, with TRBD2 matching over 10 bases. With V trimmed by 1 base and J by 6 bases, 12 bases remained unmatched. Looked up from germline, CDR1 is SQVTM and CDR2 is ANQGSEA. This CDR3 has 16 amino acids. The CDR3 sequence: CSVEGRLAGVSGEQYF. DNA of the CDR3: TGCAGCGTTGAAGGCCGTCTAGCGGGAGTGTCTGGCGAGCAGTACTTC.

The chain couples TRBV7-9 to TRBJ1-2; TRBD1 matches at 9 bases. CDR3 length: 14 amino acids. The trim removed 3 bases at V and 7 bases at J, leaving 6 bases unmatched. Germline CDR1 SEHNR, CDR2 FQNEAQ (reference sequence). The CDR3 DNA sequence: TGTGCCAGCAGCTTCCAACAGGGGGCAGGTGGCTACACCTTC. It codes for CASSFQQGAGGYTF.

This sequence joins TRBV2 and TRBJ2-2; D perhaps matches TRBD1 (5 bases). Germline V CDR1 and CDR2: SNHLY, FYNNEI. CDR3 size: 15 residues. V shed 1 base and J shed 7 bases, with 13 bases lying between them. This chain's CDR3 is CASSEGTPNSGELFF. The CDR3 region has the DNA TGTGCCAGCAGTGAAGGGACACCTAATAGCGGGGAGCTGTTTTTT.